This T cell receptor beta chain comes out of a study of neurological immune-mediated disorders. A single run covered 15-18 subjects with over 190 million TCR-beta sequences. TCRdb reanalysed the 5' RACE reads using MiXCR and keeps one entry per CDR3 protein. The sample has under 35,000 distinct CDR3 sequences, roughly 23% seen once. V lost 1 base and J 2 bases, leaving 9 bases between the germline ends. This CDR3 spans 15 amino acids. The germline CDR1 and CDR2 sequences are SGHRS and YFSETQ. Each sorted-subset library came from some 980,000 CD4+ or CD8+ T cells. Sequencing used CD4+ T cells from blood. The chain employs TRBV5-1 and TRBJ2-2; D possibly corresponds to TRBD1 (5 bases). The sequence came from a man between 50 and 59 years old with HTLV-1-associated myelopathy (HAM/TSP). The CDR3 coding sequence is TGCGCCAGCAGCTTGATCCAGGGAAACACCGGGGAGCTGTTTTTT. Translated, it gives CASSLIQGNTGELFF.